The 20 T cell receptor beta chains below come from one sample, sequenced in a study of T-cell memory formation after mild COVID-19. TCRdb redid the calling of the 5' RACE reads with MiXCR, one entry per CDR3 protein. Among tens of thousands of distinct CDR3 sequences, 16% were seen once, and the ten largest hold 30% to 35%. Sequenced input: PBMCs or a T cell subset sorted from them (not recorded which). Every receptor here comes from an adult woman who had mild COVID-19 (a few samples of this study predate the infection). Cell type and time point are not known.

The chain combines TRBV19 with TRBJ2-1; 9 positions agree with TRBD1. The CDR3 is 15 residues long. V lost 7 bases to trimming and J lost 3 bases; unmatched junction nucleotides: 7. Germline loops: CDR1 LNHDA, CDR2 SQIVND (reference sequence). The CDR3 sequence is CASNGNRGLYNEQFF. The DNA for the CDR3 is TGTGCCAGTAACGGGAACAGGGGGCTCTACAATGAGCAGTTCTTC.

This clonotype showed up just a few times. This chain uses TRBV7-8 with TRBJ1-4; D uncertain. V lost 0 bases, J lost 0 bases, and 17 bases lay in between. Germline V CDR1 and CDR2: SGHVS, FQNEAQ. The CDR3 loop spans 19 amino acids. CDR3 sequence reads: CASSLAIRNLKPTNEKLFF. The CDR3 DNA reads as TGTGCCAGCAGCTTAGCCATCAGGAACCTAAAACCAACTAATGAAAAACTGTTTTTT.

The chain couples TRBV4-2 to TRBJ2-3; 10 positions agree with TRBD2. CDR3 length equals 17 residues. Germline trimming cut 0 bases from V and 2 bases from J; bases unmatched to any gene: 5. Per the germline V gene, CDR1 is LGHNA and CDR2 is YNFKEQ. This chain's CDR3 is CASSQEGLAALTDTQYF. The CDR3 DNA follows: TGTGCCAGCAGCCAAGAAGGACTAGCGGCACTCACAGATACGCAGTATTTT.

The table lists this clonotype with a few counts. The chain carries TRBV6-2 or TRBV6-3 and TRBJ2-2; no reliable D call. CDR3 length: 15 residues. V lost 2 bases and J 5 bases, leaving 12 bases between the germline ends. Germline V CDR1 and CDR2: MNHEY, SVGEGT. The CDR3 is CASSYIGFRTGELFF. The CDR3 DNA is TGTGCCAGCAGTTACATAGGCTTTCGGACCGGGGAGCTGTTTTTT.

The J gene is TRBJ2-1, the V gene TRBV5-1; 9 bases fit TRBD2. This CDR3 comprises 16 residues. Trimming took 1 base from V and 5 from J; bases not matched to a gene: 7. Per the germline V gene, CDR1 is SGHRS and CDR2 is YFSETQ. In DNA form, the CDR3 reads TGCGCCAGCAGCTTGTTCGCGACTAGCGGAAACAATGAGCAGTTCTTC. As protein: CASSLFATSGNNEQFF.

The V gene is TRBV12-3 or TRBV12-4, the J gene TRBJ1-2; D gene ambiguous. V lost 3 bases, J lost 8 bases, and 16 bases lay in between. The CDR3 spans 14 residues. The CDR3 sequence: CASSFGIPGGGYTF. In DNA form, the CDR3 reads TGTGCCAGCAGTTTCGGGATTCCGGGCGGCGGCTACACCTTC.

The J gene is TRBJ2-3, the V gene TRBV24-1; 15 bases line up with TRBD2. CDR1 and CDR2 from the germline V gene are KGHDR and SFDVKD. Losses at the gene ends were 3 bases for V and 2 bases for J; bases not matched to a gene: 5. This CDR3 is built from 18 residues. This CDR3 reads CATSDLGTSGRTTDTQYF. CDR3 DNA sequence: TGTGCCACCAGTGATCTGGGGACTAGCGGGAGGACCACAGATACGCAGTATTTT.

This clonotype was picked up a small number of times. This chain links TRBV9 with TRBJ2-7; a possible D gene is TRBD2 (5 bases). The length of the CDR3 is 14 residues. V lost 3 bases and J 5 bases, leaving 15 bases between the germline ends. CDR1 is SGDLS and CDR2 is YYNGEE in the germline V gene. CDR3 sequence reads: CASSGGAPLDEQYF. In DNA form, the CDR3 reads TGTGCCAGCAGCGGGGGAGCCCCCCTGGACGAGCAGTACTTC. Together with reference TRBV9 and TRBJ2-7, the CDR3 gives the full variable domain: DSGVTQTPKHLITATGQRVTLRCSPRSGDLSVYWYQQSLDQGLQFLIQYYNGEERAKGNILERFSAQQFPDLHSELNLSSLELGDSALYFCASSGGAPLDEQYFGPGTRLTVT.

This clonotype was seen a handful of times. This chain uses TRBV7-9 with TRBJ2-3; D is perhaps TRBD1 or TRBD2 (5 bases each). Trimming pared 3 bases from V and 14 bases from J, leaving 12 bases between. Germline CDR1 and CDR2: SEHNR and FQNEAQ (reference sequence). The CDR3 consists of 11 residues. CDR3 bases: TGTGCCAGCAGCTTGGGGGAAGAGGGGTATTTT. Amino acid sequence: CASSLGEEGYF. Drawing the rest from reference TRBV7-9 and TRBJ2-3, the complete variable domain is DTGVSQNPRHKITKRGQNVTFRCDPISEHNRLYWYRQTLGQGPEFLTYFQNEAQLEKSRLLSDRFSAERPKGSFSTLEIQRTEQGDSAMYLCASSLGEEGYFGPGTRLTVL.

Only a few counts were recorded for this clonotype. CDR3 DNA sequence: TGTGCCAGCAGCCAGGCCTTTGACTACGAGCAGTACTTC. It is translated as CASSQAFDYEQYF. The chain links TRBV4-2 to TRBJ2-7; D call uncertain. Germline CDR1 is LGHNA and CDR2 is YNFKEQ. The CDR3 extends over 13 amino acids. Trimming took 3 bases from V and 3 from J, leaving 9 bases between them.

This clonotype was picked up a small number of times. The rearrangement uses TRBV4-1 and TRBJ1-1, with 11 bases fitting TRBD1. This CDR3 region has 14 residues. Trimming took 4 bases from V and 3 from J; bases not matched to a gene: 1. The germline V gene encodes CDR1 MGHRA and CDR2 YSYEKL. CDR3 DNA: TGCGCCAGCAGCCCGGGACAGGGGGACACTGAAGCTTTCTTT. It codes for CASSPGQGDTEAFF.

The chain uses TRBV4-1 and TRBJ2-1; D remains ambiguous. Trimming shortened V by 0 bases and J by 2 bases, and 20 bases separated the two germline ends. This CDR3 has 19 residues. Germline V gene lookup returns CDR1 MGHRA and CDR2 YSYEKL. The CDR3, as DNA: TGCGCCAGCAGCCAAGATGATGACGCGCCGGGCGATACCTACAATGAGCAGTTCTTC. It specifies CASSQDDDAPGDTYNEQFF.

This clonotype was detected only a few times. The chain uses TRBV9 and TRBJ2-3; D remains ambiguous. Germline V lookup: CDR1 SGDLS, CDR2 YYNGEE. This CDR3 comprises 14 residues. V was trimmed by 1 base and J by 4 bases, leaving 10 bases between them. This CDR3 is CASSVSHWADTQYF. The CDR3 region has the DNA TGTGCCAGCAGCGTATCCCATTGGGCAGATACGCAGTATTTT.

V usage is TRBV12-3 or TRBV12-4 and J usage is TRBJ1-1; D unresolved. The CDR3 totals 12 residues. Trimming took off 8 bases at V and 1 base at J, with 8 bases between the two ends. The CDR3 region is CASCLENTEAFF. The CDR3 DNA is TGTGCCAGCTGCCTAGAGAACACTGAAGCTTTCTTT.

V gene TRBV6-1 combines with J gene TRBJ1-4; D may be TRBD1 (5 bases). CDR3 length equals 14 residues. The V gene lost 1 base and the J gene lost 7 bases, with 10 bases spanning the gap. CDR1 MNHNS and CDR2 SASEGT come from the germline V gene. The CDR3 sequence is CASSEEGSGEKLFF. Written as DNA, the CDR3 is TGTGCCAGCAGTGAAGAGGGGTCGGGTGAAAAACTGTTTTTT.

The V call is TRBV12-3 or TRBV12-4, the J call TRBJ2-2; D is undetermined. This CDR3 spans 12 amino acids. The V gene lost 3 bases and the J gene lost 8 bases, with 7 bases spanning the gap. The CDR3: CASSLVRGELFF. The CDR3 DNA reads as TGTGCCAGCAGTTTGGTGCGGGGGGAGCTGTTTTTT.

This clonotype showed up just a few times. The V gene is TRBV20-1, the J gene TRBJ2-7; D call uncertain. Germline V lookup: CDR1 DFQATT, CDR2 SNEGSKA (reference sequence). The CDR3 extends over 13 amino acids. Trimming removed 0 bases from V and 2 bases from J, with 8 bases in between. The CDR3 bases are TGCAGTGCTAGAGATAGGCTAACCTACGAGCAGTACTTC. It yields the protein CSARDRLTYEQYF.

The V and J genes are TRBV18 and TRBJ2-1; D unresolved. The V gene's germline CDR1 is KGHSH and CDR2 LQKENI. Trimming removed 3 bases at V and 5 bases at J, with 17 bases between. This CDR3 is built from 16 residues. The CDR3 region has the DNA TGTGCCAGCTCACCCGACGTTATTGGGCATCACAATGAGCAGTTCTTC. Amino acids: CASSPDVIGHHNEQFF. Looking up the rest from reference TRBV18 and TRBJ2-1 gives the full variable domain: NAGVMQNPRHLVRRRGQEARLRCSPMKGHSHVYWYRQLPEEGLKFMVYLQKENIIDESGMPKERFSAEFPKEGPSILRIQQVVRGDSAAYFCASSPDVIGHHNEQFFGPGTRLTVL.

This clonotype was detected only a few times. The V gene is TRBV6-6, the J gene TRBJ2-7, with TRBD2 as a possible D gene (6 bases). Trimming took off 8 bases at V and 4 bases at J, with 12 bases between the two ends. Per germline, CDR1 MNHNY and CDR2 SVGAGI (reference sequence). This CDR3 is built from 12 residues. The CDR3 is CASGGIEYEQYF. The CDR3 DNA is TGTGCCAGCGGGGGGATCGAATACGAGCAGTACTTC.

This clonotype was counted only a few times. The V gene is TRBV30, the J gene TRBJ1-1; D call uncertain. Germline V gene sequence: CDR1 GTSNPN, CDR2 SVGIG (reference sequence). This CDR3 comprises 11 residues. V was cut by 3 bases and J by 6 bases, with 8 bases left in between. CDR3 in DNA: TGTGCCTGGAGGGACTTGTCTGAAGCTTTCTTT. Protein product: CAWRDLSEAFF.